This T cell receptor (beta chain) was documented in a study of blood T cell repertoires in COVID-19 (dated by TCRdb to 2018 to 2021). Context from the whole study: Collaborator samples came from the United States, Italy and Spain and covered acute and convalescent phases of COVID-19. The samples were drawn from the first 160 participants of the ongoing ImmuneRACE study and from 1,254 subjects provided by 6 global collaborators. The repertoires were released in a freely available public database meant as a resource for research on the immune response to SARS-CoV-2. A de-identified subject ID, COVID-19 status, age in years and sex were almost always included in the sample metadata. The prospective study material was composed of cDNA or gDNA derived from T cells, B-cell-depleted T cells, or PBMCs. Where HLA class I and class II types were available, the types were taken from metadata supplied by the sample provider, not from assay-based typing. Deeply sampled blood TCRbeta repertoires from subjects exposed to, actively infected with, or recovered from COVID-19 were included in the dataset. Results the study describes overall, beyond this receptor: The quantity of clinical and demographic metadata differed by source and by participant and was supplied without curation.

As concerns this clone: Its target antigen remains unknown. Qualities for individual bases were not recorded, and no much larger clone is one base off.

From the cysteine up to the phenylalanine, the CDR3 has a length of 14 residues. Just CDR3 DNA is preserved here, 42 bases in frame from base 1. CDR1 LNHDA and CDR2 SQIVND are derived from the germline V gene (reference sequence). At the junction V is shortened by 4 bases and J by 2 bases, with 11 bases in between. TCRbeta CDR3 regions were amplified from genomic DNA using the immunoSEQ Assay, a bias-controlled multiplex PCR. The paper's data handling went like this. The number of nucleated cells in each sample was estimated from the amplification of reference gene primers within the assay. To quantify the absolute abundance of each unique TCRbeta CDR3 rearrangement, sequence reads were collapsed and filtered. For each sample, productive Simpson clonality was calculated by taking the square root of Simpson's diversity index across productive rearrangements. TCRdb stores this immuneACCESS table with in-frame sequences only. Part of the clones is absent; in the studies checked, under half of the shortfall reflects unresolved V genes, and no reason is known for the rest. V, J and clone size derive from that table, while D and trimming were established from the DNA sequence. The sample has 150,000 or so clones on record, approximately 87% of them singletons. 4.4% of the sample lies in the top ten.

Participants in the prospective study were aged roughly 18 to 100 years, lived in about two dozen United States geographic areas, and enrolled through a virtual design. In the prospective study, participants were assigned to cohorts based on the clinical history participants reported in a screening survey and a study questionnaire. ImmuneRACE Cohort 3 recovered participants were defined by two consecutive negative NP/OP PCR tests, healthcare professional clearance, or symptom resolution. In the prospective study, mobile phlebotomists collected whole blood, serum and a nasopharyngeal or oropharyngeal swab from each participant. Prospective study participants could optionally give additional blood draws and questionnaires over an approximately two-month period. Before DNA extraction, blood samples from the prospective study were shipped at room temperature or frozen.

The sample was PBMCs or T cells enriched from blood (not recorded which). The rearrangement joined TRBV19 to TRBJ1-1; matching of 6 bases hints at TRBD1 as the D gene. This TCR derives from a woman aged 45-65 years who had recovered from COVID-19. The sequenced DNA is TGTGCCAGTAGTACCGGGACACTTAACACTGAAGCTTTCTTT. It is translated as CASSTGTLNTEAFF.